This is a list of T cell receptor beta chains from one sample in a study of patients and donors after allogeneic stem cell transplantation. TCRdb passed the RT-PCR reads through MiXCR, listing each CDR3 protein once. The repertoire holds approximately 250,000 distinct CDR3 sequences, with roughly 14% as singletons. Sequenced: blood, either unsorted or a sorted T cell fraction (not recorded which). These receptor sequences come from a human donor who was either an allogeneic HSCT recipient or a stem cell or donor lymphocyte infusion donor (not recorded which). It is not recorded whose cells these are; they may come from a transplant donor. The CDR3 runs from the conserved cysteine through the conserved F or W. D genes are given only for firm matches.

V gene: TRBV4-3
D gene: TRBD2
J gene: TRBJ2-5
CDR3 protein: CASSSSGAGAGETQYF

V gene: TRBV24-1
D gene: NA
J gene: TRBJ1-4
CDR3 protein: CATSDRTKQNEKLFF

V gene: TRBV20-1
D gene: TRBD1
J gene: TRBJ2-7
CDR3 protein: CSASDRVPYEQYF

V gene: TRBV30
D gene: NA
J gene: TRBJ2-5
CDR3 protein: CAWSVSETQYF

V gene: TRBV11-3
D gene: NA
J gene: TRBJ1-1
CDR3 protein: CASSPLGGTTEAFF

V gene: TRBV27
D gene: TRBD1
J gene: TRBJ2-3
CDR3 protein: CASSLPGQGARTDTQYF

V gene: TRBV5-1
D gene: TRBD1
J gene: TRBJ2-7
CDR3 protein: CASSPGRGIYEQYF

V gene: TRBV28
D gene: TRBD2
J gene: TRBJ2-1
CDR3 protein: CASSFGGSINEQFF

V gene: TRBV3-1
D gene: NA
J gene: TRBJ2-1
CDR3 protein: CASSQVGGRRHSYNEQFF

V gene: TRBV7-3
D gene: TRBD2
J gene: TRBJ2-5
CDR3 protein: CASRKSASGGQETQYF

V gene: TRBV28
D gene: NA
J gene: TRBJ1-1
CDR3 protein: CASSLITTGSAEAFF

V gene: TRBV3-1
D gene: TRBD1
J gene: TRBJ1-5
CDR3 protein: CASSQARGRQPQHF

V gene: TRBV4-1
D gene: TRBD2
J gene: TRBJ2-7
CDR3 protein: CASSQEFGASGGSYEQYF

V gene: TRBV12-3/TRBV12-4
D gene: NA
J gene: TRBJ1-1
CDR3 protein: CASSKGFEAFF

V gene: TRBV4-3
D gene: NA
J gene: TRBJ2-7
CDR3 protein: CASSQGGLVAEQYF

V gene: TRBV2
D gene: NA
J gene: TRBJ2-7
CDR3 protein: CASRFGGYEQYF

V gene: TRBV7-2
D gene: NA
J gene: TRBJ1-5
CDR3 protein: CASSLTGLSNQPQHF

V gene: TRBV30
D gene: NA
J gene: TRBJ1-5
CDR3 protein: CAWGTPQPQHF

V gene: TRBV20-1
D gene: NA
J gene: TRBJ2-5
CDR3 protein: CSALAGDRGTQTQYF

V gene: TRBV2
D gene: TRBD1
J gene: TRBJ1-2
CDR3 protein: CASRLSTGLYGYTF